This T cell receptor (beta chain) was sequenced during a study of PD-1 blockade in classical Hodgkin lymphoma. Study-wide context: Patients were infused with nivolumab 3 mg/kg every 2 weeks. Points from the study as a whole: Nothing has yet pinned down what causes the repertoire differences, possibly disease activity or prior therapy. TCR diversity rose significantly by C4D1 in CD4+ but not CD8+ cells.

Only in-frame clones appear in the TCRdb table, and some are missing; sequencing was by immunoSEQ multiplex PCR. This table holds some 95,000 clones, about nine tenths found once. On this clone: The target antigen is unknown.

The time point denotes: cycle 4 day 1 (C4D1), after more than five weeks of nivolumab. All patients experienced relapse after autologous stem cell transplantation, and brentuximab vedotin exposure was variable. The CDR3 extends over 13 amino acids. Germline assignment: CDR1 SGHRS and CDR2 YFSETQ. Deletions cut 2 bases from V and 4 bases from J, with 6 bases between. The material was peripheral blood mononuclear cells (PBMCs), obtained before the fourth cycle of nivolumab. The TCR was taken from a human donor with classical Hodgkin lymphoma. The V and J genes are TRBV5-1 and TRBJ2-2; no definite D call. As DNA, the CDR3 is TGCGCCAGCAGCTTATACATCACCGGGGAGCTGTTTTTT. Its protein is CASSLYITGELFF.